The present TCR beta chain was sequenced within a study of cytomegalovirus exposure and HLA in healthy donors. The study's findings and limits: Links to common viral pathogens appeared, in a later analysis, for several of the most significant clusters. HLA alleles showed associations with 15,000 to 20,000 TCR beta sequences in a later analysis, at a 0.05 false discovery rate.

Per germline, CDR1 SNHLY and CDR2 FYNNEI. Trimming removed 6 bases from V and 6 bases from J; junction bases left unmatched: 5. The CDR3 contains 14 residues. The PCR ran on 60 Vbeta and 13 Jbeta primers. Assay: immunoSEQ multiplex PCR; the TCRdb copy retains only in-frame clones and omits some. The table includes around 90,000 clones, about two thirds detected once. About this clone: Antigen unknown.

This clonotype was obtained from a boy younger than 18 in good health and CMV-seropositive. The sample comprised PBMCs. J is TRBJ1-6 and V is TRBV2; 7 positions match TRBD1. Here the CDR3 reads CASSEGAGNSPLHF. The CDR3 nucleotides are TGTGCCAGCAGCGAGGGGGCGGGTAATTCACCCCTCCACTTT.